The 2 T cell receptor beta chains given below trace back to one sample, sequenced in a study of memory CD8 T cells in hepatitis C reinfection. Time point noted: pre-reinfection, 55 to 20 weeks before reinfection detection. The sorted cells went straight to TCR sequencing with no prior in vitro expansion. Some clones are missing from TCRdb's copy, which holds only in-frame ones; the method was immunoSEQ multiplex PCR. The repertoire holds tens of thousands of clones, with about nine tenths as singletons. The sample was naive CD8+ T cells sorted from blood. Receptor source: a man between 18 and 29 years old with hepatitis C virus infection.

This rearrangement joins TRBV5-4 to TRBJ2-3; the match to TRBD2 covers 7 bases. CDR1 and CDR2 from the germline V gene are SGHNT and YYREEE (reference sequence). The V gene end was trimmed by 1 base and the J gene end by 2 bases; junction bases not matched to a gene: 4. This CDR3 has 15 residues. The DNA for the CDR3 is TGTGCCAGCAGCTTGACTAGCGCTTACACAGATACGCAGTATTTT. Encoded protein: CASSLTSAYTDTQYF.

The chain is built from TRBV27 and TRBJ2-5, with a possible D match to TRBD2 (6 bases). Trimming cost V 2 bases and J 5 bases, with 18 bases left between them. The CDR3 consists of 16 residues. Germline values: CDR1 MNHEY, CDR2 SMNVEV (reference sequence). CDR3 residues: CASSLMWGDLRETQYF. The CDR3 nucleotides are TGTGCCAGCAGTTTAATGTGGGGGGATTTACGGGAGACCCAGTACTTC.